The following is a T cell receptor beta chain sequence with its context. The antigen is not known. From RNA transcripts, TCR beta CDR3 regions were amplified. Researchers ran a first-round RT-PCR on the TCR CDR3 using the HTBI primer set. TCRdb reprocessed the multiplex PCR reads via MiXCR and lists one record per CDR3 protein. The repertoire holds a few hundred thousand distinct CDR3 sequences, with 15% to 19% as singletons. Germline V gives CDR1 MDHEN, CDR2 SYDVKM. V was trimmed by 6 bases and J by 5 bases, leaving 17 bases between them. CDR3 size: 15 residues. The entry originates in a study of T cells in Graves' hyperthyroidism and ophthalmopathy. Overall study results and limits: Researchers report that a 13 V-J model separated ophthalmopathy from stable hyperthyroidism.

This sequence joins TRBV28 and TRBJ1-5; D is unclear. The specimen was blood. The sequence was collected from a woman aged 25 to 39 with Graves' hyperthyroidism. The CDR3 coding sequence is TGTGCCAGCAGGCCTCAAGGGCCCCGAGATCAGCCCCAGCATTTT. The encoded protein is CASRPQGPRDQPQHF.